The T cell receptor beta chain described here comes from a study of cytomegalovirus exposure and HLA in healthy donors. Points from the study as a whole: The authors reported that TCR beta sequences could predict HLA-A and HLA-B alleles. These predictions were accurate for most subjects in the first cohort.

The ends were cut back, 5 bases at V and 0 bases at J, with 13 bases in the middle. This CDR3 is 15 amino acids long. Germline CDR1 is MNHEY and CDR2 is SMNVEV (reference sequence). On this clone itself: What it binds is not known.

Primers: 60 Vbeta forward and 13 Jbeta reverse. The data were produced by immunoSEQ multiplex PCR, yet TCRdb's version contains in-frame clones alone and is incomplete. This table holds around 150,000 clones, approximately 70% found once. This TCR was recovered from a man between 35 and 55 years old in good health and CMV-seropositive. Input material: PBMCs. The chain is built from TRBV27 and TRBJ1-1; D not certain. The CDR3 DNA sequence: TGTGCCAGCAGTCGAGCGTTAGGCATGAACACTGAAGCTTTCTTT. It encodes CASSRALGMNTEAFF.